This T cell receptor beta chain was documented in a study of patients and donors after allogeneic stem cell transplantation. The V end was cut by 0 bases, the J end by 5 bases, with 8 bases between. The CDR3 spans 14 residues. Germline V lookup: CDR1 SGHTS, CDR2 YDEGEE. MiXCR was run by TCRdb on the RT-PCR reads, yielding one entry per CDR3 protein. This sample has approximately 88,000 distinct CDR3 sequences, with roughly 5.2% found just once. There are many counts of this clonotype. Sequencing was carried out using blood, either unsorted or a sorted T cell fraction (not recorded which). This receptor was identified in a human donor who was either an allogeneic HSCT recipient or a stem cell or donor lymphocyte infusion donor (not recorded which). It is not recorded whose cells these are; they may come from a transplant donor. The rearrangement links TRBV5-8 to TRBJ1-4; D may be TRBD1 (6 bases). The CDR3 region is CASSLVQGNEKLFF. In DNA, the CDR3 is TGTGCCAGCAGCTTGGTGCAGGGGAATGAAAAACTGTTTTTT.